This TCR beta chain was profiled in a study of T cell responses to AZD1222 COVID-19 vaccine. Whole-study results and caveats: Epitopes outside B.1.351 and B.1.1.7 mutated regions reportedly drew nearly half of spike TCRs. There were vaccine-associated CD4 TCRs across spike, dominant at 160-218 and 743-854.

Only in-frame clones appear in the TCRdb table, and some are missing; sequencing was by immunoSEQ multiplex PCR. The table includes about 160,000 clones, 85% to 90% detected once. This clone was detected once. Its antigen is unknown. Germline-derived CDR1 and CDR2 are MNHEY and SVGAGI. Trimming took off 2 bases at V and 7 bases at J, with 14 bases between the two ends. This CDR3 spans 14 amino acids. The material was peripheral blood, obtained on day 0 of AZD1222 vaccination. The chain has TRBV6-5 and TRBJ1-2; D not certain. This receptor was obtained from an adult in good health. CDR3 sequence (DNA): TGTGCCAGCAGTTACACACCGGAATCGGTTGGCTACACCTTC. Translation: CASSYTPESVGYTF.